One and the same sample provided the 3 T cell receptor beta chains below, sequenced in a study of early T cells in non-severe SARS-CoV-2 infection. TCRdb passed the 5' RACE reads through MiXCR, listing each CDR3 protein once. The sample consists of nearly 95,000 distinct CDR3 sequences, around a sixth of them appearing once. This specimen consisted of whole blood, obtained at baseline. Source of these receptors: an adult who was a healthcare worker with PCR-confirmed SARS-CoV-2 infection or an uninfected control (not recorded which).

This chain links TRBV7-9 with TRBJ2-7; 8 bases are a match to TRBD1. This CDR3 contains 15 residues. Trimming cost V 5 bases and J 1 base; bases outside gene matches: 7. The germline V gene has CDR1 SEHNR and CDR2 FQNEAQ (reference sequence). The CDR3 region has the DNA TGTGCCAGCAGCCCAAGCACAGGGGGATCCTACGAGCAGTACTTC. This gives the protein CASSPSTGGSYEQYF.

The table lists this clonotype with many counts. The rearrangement links TRBV2 to TRBJ2-1; D is possibly TRBD2 (6 bases). Germline-derived CDR1 and CDR2 are SNHLY and FYNNEI. CDR3 length: 14 residues. V was trimmed by 11 bases and J by 1 base, leaving 15 bases between them. The CDR3 nucleotides read TGTGCCGGGACCGGGACTGAATCCTACAATGAGCAGTTCTTC. Translated, it gives CAGTGTESYNEQFF. The full variable domain, with the rest looked up from reference TRBV2 and TRBJ2-1, is EPEVTQTPSHQVTQMGQEVILRCVPISNHLYFYWYRQILGQKVEFLVSFYNNEISEKSEIFDDQFSVERPDGSNFTLKIRSTKLEDSAMYFCAGTGTESYNEQFFGPGTRLTVL.

The chain combines TRBV20-1 with TRBJ2-7; possible D gene TRBD1, 5 bases. Germline V gene data show CDR1 as DFQATT and CDR2 as SNEGSKA (reference sequence). Trimming pared 4 bases from V and 0 bases from J, leaving 10 bases between. The CDR3 runs 13 residues. CDR3 coding DNA: TGCAGTGCTACAAAGGACAACTCCTACGAGCAGTACTTC. Residues: CSATKDNSYEQYF.